The 10 T cell receptor beta chains in this list originate from one sample, sequenced in a study of blood T cell repertoires in COVID-19. Data came from immunoSEQ multiplex PCR; TCRdb stores just in-frame clones and leaves some out. The sample holds approximately 290,000 clones; under 90% are singletons and the top ten take over 8.5%. Input material: peripheral blood. Every receptor here comes from a woman younger than 45 with COVID-19, enrolled during active disease.

This chain links TRBV5-6 with TRBJ1-6, with D unclear. The CDR3 spans 15 residues. Trimming removed 0 bases from V and 5 bases from J, with 9 bases in between. Germline V gene data show CDR1 as SGHDT and CDR2 as YYEEEE. The CDR3 region is CASSLEGGHNSPLHF. In DNA form, the CDR3 reads TGTGCCAGCAGCTTGGAGGGAGGACATAATTCACCCCTCCACTTT.

CDR3 in DNA: TGTGCCAGCTCACCGGGGGGGCGTGAAGCTTTCTTT. The encoded protein is CASSPGGREAFF. The chain links TRBV18 to TRBJ1-1; TRBD1 is a possible D gene (6 bases). The length of the CDR3 is 12 residues. The germline CDR1 and CDR2 sequences are KGHSH and LQKENI. The germline V and J ends were trimmed by 3 bases and 7 bases, with 9 bases remaining between them.

There are a few counts of this clone. This sequence joins TRBV19 and TRBJ2-1, with 12 bases lining up with TRBD2. The CDR3 has 15 residues. Looked up from germline, CDR1 is LNHDA and CDR2 is SQIVND (reference sequence). With 7 bases clipped from V and 5 bases from J, the junction kept 6 bases outside the gene matches. This CDR3 is CASTPGLAGNNEQFF. The CDR3 nucleotides read TGTGCCAGTACCCCCGGACTAGCGGGAAACAATGAGCAGTTCTTC.

This rearrangement joins TRBV12-3 or TRBV12-4 to TRBJ1-3; TRBD1 might be the D (6 bases). V gave up 3 bases and J gave up 7 bases, with 10 bases separating them. CDR3 length: 13 residues. The CDR3 coding sequence is TGTGCCAGCAGTTTGGGCAGGGGCAACACCATATATTTT. This encodes CASSLGRGNTIYF.

Turning to this clone: Just one base apart from a much larger clone, this may be a read error. The chain is built from TRBV12-3 or TRBV12-4 and TRBJ1-2; 8 nucleotides match TRBD1. The CDR3 runs 12 residues. Unmatched junction bases numbered 1, after V lost 6 bases and J lost 4 bases. The CDR3 DNA reads TGTGCCAGCAGAACAGGGGGCTATGGCTACACCTTC. It specifies CASRTGGYGYTF.

The V gene is TRBV12-3 or TRBV12-4, the J gene TRBJ1-6, with TRBD1 as a possible D gene (6 bases). Trimming left V 6 bases short and J 7 bases short, with 7 bases between. The CDR3 contains 12 residues. CDR3 in DNA: TGTGCCAGCAGACAGGGAAATTCACCCCTCCACTTT. It specifies CASRQGNSPLHF.

The rearrangement links TRBV3-1 (or the pseudogene TRBV3-2) to TRBJ2-5; TRBD2 is a possible D gene (5 bases). The CDR3 runs to 14 residues. V gave up 4 bases and J gave up 5 bases, with 14 bases separating them. The germline CDR1 and CDR2 sequences are LGHDT and YNNKEL (reference sequence). The CDR3, as DNA: TGTGCCAGCAGCCGACGCGAGGGTCGGGAGACCCAGTACTTC. Protein product: CASSRREGRETQYF.

This clone has more than one count but fewer than ten. The chain combines TRBV12-3 or TRBV12-4 with TRBJ1-3; D gene unclear. The CDR3 extends over 12 amino acids. V was clipped by 8 bases and J by 0 bases, with 5 bases between them. CDR3 sequence reads: CASAYSGNTIYF. For the CDR3, the DNA is TGTGCCAGCGCCTACTCTGGAAACACCATATATTTT.

This sequence joins TRBV11-2 and TRBJ2-3, with D unresolved. CDR1 is SGHAT and CDR2 is FQNNGV in the germline V gene. The CDR3 extends over 15 amino acids. Trimming left V 0 bases short and J 2 bases short, with 9 bases between. CDR3 in DNA: TGTGCCAGCAGCTTAGAAGGTCAGGACACAGATACGCAGTATTTT. Its translation: CASSLEGQDTDTQYF.

This clone was counted a single time. The V and J genes are TRBV5-4 and TRBJ2-1; D unresolved. CDR1 SGHNT and CDR2 YYREEE come from the germline V gene (reference sequence). V was clipped by 0 bases and J by 4 bases, with 17 bases between them. The CDR3 spans 17 residues. CDR3 in DNA: TGTGCCAGCAGCTTGGGGGTTGGGCCTTCACCGTACAATGAGCAGTTCTTC. The encoded protein is CASSLGVGPSPYNEQFF.